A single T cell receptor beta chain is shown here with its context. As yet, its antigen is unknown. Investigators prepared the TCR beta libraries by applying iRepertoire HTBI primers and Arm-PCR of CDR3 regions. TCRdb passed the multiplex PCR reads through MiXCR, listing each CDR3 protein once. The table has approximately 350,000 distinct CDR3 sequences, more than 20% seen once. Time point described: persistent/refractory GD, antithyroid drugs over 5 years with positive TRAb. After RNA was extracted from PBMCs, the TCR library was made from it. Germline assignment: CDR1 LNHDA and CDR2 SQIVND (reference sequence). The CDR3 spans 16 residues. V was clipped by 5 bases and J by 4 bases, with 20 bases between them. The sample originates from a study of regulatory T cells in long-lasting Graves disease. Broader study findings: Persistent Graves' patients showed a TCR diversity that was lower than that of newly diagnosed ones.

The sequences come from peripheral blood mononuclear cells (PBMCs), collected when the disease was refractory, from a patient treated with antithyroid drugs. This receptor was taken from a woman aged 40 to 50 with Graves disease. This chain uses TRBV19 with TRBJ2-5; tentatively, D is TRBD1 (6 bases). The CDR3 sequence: CASSGPRGHMAETQYF. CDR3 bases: TGTGCCAGTAGTGGTCCTAGGGGACACATGGCAGAGACCCAGTACTTC.